This TCR beta chain was identified during a study of Ad26.COV2.S vaccination and SARS-CoV-2 variants. For the study at large: Administration of Ad26.COV2.S was intramuscular, either once or twice 56 days apart.

About this clone itself: Other DNA sequences of this sample code for an identical CDR3.

Using immunoSEQ multiplex PCR, the repertoire was profiled, and TCRdb retains in-frame clones only, with some absent. The table shows over 400,000 clones, with 92% occurring only once. Treatment denoted: roughly 20 received Ad26.COV2.S at low or high dose, single or two shots; about 5 received placebo; per-sample allocation not given. On day 63 after the first injection, vaccine and placebo recipients gave samples. Germline V gene sequence: CDR1 MNHEY, CDR2 SVGAGI. With 2 bases removed from V and 5 bases from J, the gap between germline ends came to 3 bases. This CDR3 spans 11 amino acids. The TCR was taken from a person between 18 and 65 years old who received the Ad26.COV2.S COVID-19 vaccine or a placebo. Sequences were derived from peripheral blood, sampled in a trial of Ad26.COV2.S vaccine versus placebo. V gene TRBV6-5 combines with J gene TRBJ1-1; D remains ambiguous. CDR3 sequence reads: CASSYGTEAFF. The CDR3 DNA reads TGTGCCAGCAGTTACGGGACTGAAGCTTTCTTT.